This T cell receptor (beta chain) originates from a study of blood T cell repertoires in COVID-19. V was pared by 0 bases and J by 0 bases, with 12 bases of the junction left unmatched. The CDR3 covers 19 residues. This clone was recorded at least ten times. This table comes from immunoSEQ multiplex PCR, and its TCRdb copy is limited to in-frame clones, with some not included. The sample consists of about 300,000 clones, around nine tenths of them appearing once. This receptor was identified in a woman younger than 30 who had recovered from COVID-19. This sequence joins TRBV23-1 and TRBJ2-7; 9 nucleotides line up with TRBD1. TRBV23-1 is an open reading frame whose function is uncertain. The sequenced sample consisted of PBMCs or T cells enriched from blood (not recorded which). The CDR3 sequence: CASSQSRGTQGADSYEQYF. The CDR3 coding sequence is TGCGCCAGCAGTCAATCTCGAGGAACACAGGGGGCGGACTCCTACGAGCAGTACTTC.